This TCR beta chain comes out of a study of blood T cells in healthy people across ages. Peripheral blood was drawn, about 9.1 milliliters per donor. PCR was performed a second time for roughly 7 to 12 cycles using a sample-barcoded 5' primer and a J-beta primer mix. TCRdb re-called the 5' RACE reads with MiXCR, one entry per CDR3 protein. The table lists approximately 770,000 distinct CDR3 sequences, 58% of them singletons, with around 20% in the top ten. Sequenced material: blood. The sequence derives from a man in his thirties or forties in good health.

The CDR3 coding sequence is TGTGCCAGCAGCGTCCCAGGGGGCGTAACTGAAGCTTTCTTT. Translated: CASSVPGGVTEAFF. The V gene is TRBV7-2, the J gene TRBJ1-1, with 8 bases identical to TRBD1. The V gene's germline CDR1 is SGHTA and CDR2 FQGNSA. This CDR3 has 14 amino acids. Trimming removed 5 bases from V and 5 bases from J; junction bases left unmatched: 7.